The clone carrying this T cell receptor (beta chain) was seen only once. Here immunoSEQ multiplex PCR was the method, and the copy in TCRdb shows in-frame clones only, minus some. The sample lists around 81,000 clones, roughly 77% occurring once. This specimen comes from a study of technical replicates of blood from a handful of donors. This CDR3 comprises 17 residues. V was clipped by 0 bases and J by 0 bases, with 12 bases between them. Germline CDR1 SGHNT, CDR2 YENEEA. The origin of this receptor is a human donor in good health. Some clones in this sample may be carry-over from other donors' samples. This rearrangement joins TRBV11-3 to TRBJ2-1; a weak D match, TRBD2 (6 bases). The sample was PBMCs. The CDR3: CASSLEAGISSYNEQFF. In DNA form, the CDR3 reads TGTGCCAGCAGCTTAGAGGCGGGGATCAGCTCCTACAATGAGCAGTTCTTC.